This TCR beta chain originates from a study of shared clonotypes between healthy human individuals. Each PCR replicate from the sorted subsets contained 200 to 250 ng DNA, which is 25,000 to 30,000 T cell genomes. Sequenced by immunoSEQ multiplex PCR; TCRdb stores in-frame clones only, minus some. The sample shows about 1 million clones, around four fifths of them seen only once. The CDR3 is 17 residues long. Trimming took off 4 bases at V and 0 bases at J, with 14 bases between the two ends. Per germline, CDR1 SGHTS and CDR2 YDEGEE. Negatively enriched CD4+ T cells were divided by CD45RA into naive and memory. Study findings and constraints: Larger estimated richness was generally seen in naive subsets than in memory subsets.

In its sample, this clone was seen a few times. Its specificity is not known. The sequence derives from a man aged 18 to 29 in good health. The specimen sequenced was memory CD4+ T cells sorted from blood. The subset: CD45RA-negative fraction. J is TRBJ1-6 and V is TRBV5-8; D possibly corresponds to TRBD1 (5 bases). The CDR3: CASSISGIYSYNSPLHF. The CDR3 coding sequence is TGTGCCAGCAGCATATCAGGGATATACTCCTATAATTCACCCCTCCACTTT.